This T cell receptor beta chain was documented in a study of metastatic and nonmetastatic thyroid tumors. This clone was found many times. Among the patients, none had received any treatment before thyroid surgery. Through MiXCR, TCRdb re-clonotyped the PCR reads. The sample lists about 69,000 clones; 12% to 15% were seen once. This TCR came from a male donor with papillary thyroid cancer or a benign thyroid nodule (not recorded which). Some clones in this sample may be carry-over from other donors' samples. Sequences were obtained from blood.

CDR3 sequence reads: CAWSRGSYNEQFF. As DNA, the CDR3 is TGTGCCTGGAGTCGGGGCTCCTACAATGAGCAGTTCTTC. V and J are TRBV30 and TRBJ2-1, with D maybe TRBD2 (5 bases). The CDR3 has 13 residues. Germline V lookup: CDR1 GTSNPN, CDR2 SVGIG (reference sequence). V lost 2 bases and J lost 0, with 5 bases in between. The complete variable domain, with remaining parts taken from reference TRBV30 and TRBJ2-1, reads SQTIHQWPATLVQPVGSPLSLECTVEGTSNPNLYWYRQAAGRGLQLLFYSVGIGQISSEVPQNLSASRPQDRQFILSSKKLLLSDSGFYLCAWSRGSYNEQFFGPGTRLTVL.